This TCR beta chain came from a study of spatial heterogeneity in lung cancer (dated by TCRdb to about 2019). For the study in its entirety: Beta-chain transcripts were consistently detected in greater numbers than alpha-chain transcripts, which likely reflected higher beta-chain transcript abundance. In tumor regions, TCR transcript counts showed a strong correlation with a T cell transcriptional module score derived from matched bulk RNA-seq. In the raw uncorrected reads, each unique combination of TCR and UMI appeared more than ten times on average. In non-small cell lung cancer, the study quantitatively compared TCR alpha and beta repertoires across several tumor regions, matched nontumor lung, and blood. TCR repertoire features were related to nonsynonymous mutation counts determined by whole-exome sequencing of tumor tissue. At surgery, hundreds of tumor regions, some 61 matched nontumor lung samples and some 54 PBMC samples were TCR-sequenced for both alpha and beta chains. Summary of the overall study and its limitations: Counts of ubiquitous and regional expanded TCRs correlated with counts of ubiquitous and regional nonsynonymous mutations, respectively. A correlation was observed between the number of expanded intratumoral alpha and beta TCRs and the tumor nonsynonymous mutation count. Additional single-cell paired TCR alpha and beta sequencing was considered necessary to confirm, at a functional level, the hypothesis that regional TCRs recognize regional mutations. TCR-seq was estimated to cover only about 7% of tumor T cells for alpha chains and approximately 12% for beta chains.

The library was produced with 5' RACE. The listed sequencing device is NextSeq 500. To allow correction of PCR and sequencing errors, the TCR library protocol tagged every TCR cDNA molecule with a unique molecular identifier. In the authors' own workflow: TCR identification, UMI-based error correction and CDR3 extraction were all carried out with Decombinator tools. TCRs above a frequency of 2 per 1,000, corresponding to the top 1% of the tumor frequency distribution, were defined as expanded. Expanded tumor TCRs were classed as regional if statistically deemed absent (corrected P<0.05) from at least one tumor region, otherwise ubiquitous. Renyi diversity was calculated using the R vegan package after each repertoire was subsampled 100 times to 5,000 TCRs. To build CDR3 similarity networks, amino acid triplet string-kernel similarity was used, and CDR3s were connected when their pairwise similarity was above 0.82. TCRdb redid the processing of the public reads, applying fastp at Q25 and MiXCR, and retained in-frame beta chains. Records with the same CDR3 protein are collapsed into one entry carrying the most frequent genes and DNA. What appears here as the V and J calls and clone size reflects TCRdb's work, not the paper's. The sample table holds some 16,000 distinct CDR3 sequences, of which 6.8% were seen once. In total, the top ten clones hold around a fifth of the sample.

The sample's time point label, in plain terms: sample taken at primary tumor resection. Donors were some 67 patients with early-stage, untreated non-small cell lung cancer from the lung TRACERx cohort. For TCR sequencing, whole RNA was extracted from tumor and nontumor lung tissue, or from cryopreserved PBMC samples, and no cell sorting was done. A patient was chosen for TCR sequencing only when enough RNA was available from at least two tumor regions. Before being selected, tumor and adjacent nontumor lung specimens were reviewed by a lung pathologist. This clonotype was counted at least ten times. Its antigen remains undetermined. The record has no base qualities; no much larger clone is one base away. This TCR came from a female donor with early-stage non-small cell lung cancer. The source material was lung tumor tissue, sampled at surgery.

In nucleotides, the sequence is TGTGCCAGCAGCTCAGGGGGGGGCAATCAGCCCCAGCATTTT. Its protein product is CASSSGGGNQPQHF. The rearrangement combines TRBV28 with TRBJ1-5; TRBD1 lines up with 7 middle nucleotides. For CDR1 and CDR2, the germline V gene lists MDHEN and SYDVKM. The CDR3 covers 14 residues, taking in both the cysteine and the phenylalanine. The retained sequence is limited to the CDR3, 42 bases, with the frame set at the first base. V and J are trimmed by 6 bases and 2 bases, and the gene matches miss 4 bases of the junction.